Below are 25 T cell receptor beta chains sequenced from a single sample in a study of cytomegalovirus exposure and HLA in healthy donors. 60 Vbeta and 13 Jbeta primers were used in PCR. TCRdb's table, derived via immunoSEQ multiplex PCR, lists solely in-frame clones and lacks some. The sample includes about 110,000 clones, approximately 83% of them seen just once. The sequenced sample consisted of PBMCs. These receptor sequences come from a man aged 35 to 55 in good health and CMV-seronegative.

The rearrangement links TRBV7-3 to TRBJ2-7; a weak D match, TRBD1 (5 bases). This CDR3 region has 13 residues. Trimming shortened V by 2 bases and J by 5 bases, and 10 bases separated the two germline ends. Germline CDR1 SGHTA, CDR2 FQGTGA. The CDR3 loop reads CASSLFRVNEQYF. Here the CDR3 DNA reads TGTGCCAGCAGCTTATTCAGGGTCAACGAGCAGTACTTC.

The J gene is TRBJ1-1, the V gene TRBV5-6; no reliable D call. The CDR3 consists of 14 residues. The ends were cut back, 2 bases at V and 1 base at J, with 9 bases in the middle. Germline CDR1 is SGHDT and CDR2 is YYEEEE. The DNA of the CDR3 is TGTGCCAGCAGCTTAGGGAGACCGAACACTGAAGCTTTCTTT. Its translation: CASSLGRPNTEAFF.

This clone was counted a single time. This sample includes further DNA sequences coding for the same CDR3. The V and J genes are TRBV6-5 and TRBJ2-3, with a possible D match to TRBD2 (5 bases). The CDR3 is 15 residues long. Germline V gene lookup returns CDR1 MNHEY and CDR2 SVGAGI. Deletions cut 4 bases from V and 1 base from J, with 12 bases between. As DNA, the CDR3 is TGTGCCAGCAGTTCGCTCGGAGGCGGCACAGATACGCAGTATTTT. Its translation: CASSSLGGGTDTQYF.

The chain couples TRBV2 to TRBJ1-3; D is perhaps TRBD1 (5 bases). Germline V gene lookup returns CDR1 SNHLY and CDR2 FYNNEI. V was shortened by 3 bases and J by 2 bases, with 8 bases between the two germline ends. The CDR3 is 14 amino acids. DNA for the CDR3: TGTGCCAGCAGTGACAGGGTCACTGGAAACACCATATATTTT. This encodes CASSDRVTGNTIYF.

The V and J genes are TRBV6-1 and TRBJ1-2; perhaps TRBD1 as D (6 bases). V was shortened by 2 bases and J by 4 bases, with 14 bases between the two germline ends. The germline gives CDR1 MNHNS, CDR2 SASEGT. This CDR3 has 15 amino acids. The CDR3 loop is CASSEFGGQAYGYTF. The CDR3, as DNA: TGTGCCAGCAGTGAATTCGGGGGGCAGGCCTATGGCTACACCTTC.

This clone was seen just once. The V call is TRBV5-1, the J call TRBJ1-6; D remains ambiguous. The germline CDR1 and CDR2 sequences are SGHRS and YFSETQ. The germline V and J ends were trimmed by 3 bases and 10 bases, with 8 bases remaining between them. The CDR3 has 12 residues. In DNA, the CDR3 is TGCGCCAGCAGCTCGGGTGAGTCACCCCTCCACTTT. Its protein product is CASSSGESPLHF.

CDR3 in amino acids: CASSSNNEQFF. CDR3 sequence (DNA): TGCGCCAGCAGCTCTAACAATGAGCAGTTCTTC. The chain uses TRBV5-1 and TRBJ2-1, with D unresolved. CDR1 SGHRS and CDR2 YFSETQ come from the germline V gene. The V end lost 3 bases, the J end lost 5 bases, and 3 bases lay between the germline ends. This CDR3 has 11 amino acids.

The chain is built from TRBV6-5 and TRBJ1-1; no clear D. The V gene's germline CDR1 is MNHEY and CDR2 SVGAGI. V gave up 6 bases and J gave up 3 bases, with 17 bases separating them. The length of the CDR3 is 15 residues. The CDR3 DNA reads TGTGCCAGCAGGCCTTCGGAGGGTGGGGACACTGAAGCTTTCTTT. It codes for CASRPSEGGDTEAFF.

The chain recombines TRBV6-6 with TRBJ2-5, with D perhaps TRBD1 (6 bases). Judging by the DNA end, TRBJ2-7 fits better; the J call may be wrong. Per germline, CDR1 MNHNY and CDR2 SVGAGI (reference sequence). CDR3 length: 13 amino acids. The DNA of the CDR3 is TGTGCCAGCAAACCGGGACAAACCTACGAGCAGTACTTC. Amino acids: CASKPGQTYEQYF.

The J gene is TRBJ1-5, the V gene TRBV19; 9 nucleotides align to TRBD1. Germline lookup yields CDR1 LNHDA and CDR2 SQIVND (reference sequence). The V segment lost 0 bases and the J segment 4 bases; nucleotides outside the gene matches: 10. This CDR3 region has 18 residues. The CDR3 spells CASSIESPGQGLNQPQHF. The CDR3 region has the DNA TGTGCCAGTAGTATAGAGTCTCCGGGACAGGGATTGAATCAGCCCCAGCATTTT.

This sequence joins TRBV29-1 and TRBJ2-2; D is possibly TRBD2 (5 bases). CDR1 SQVTM and CDR2 ANQGSEA come from the germline V gene. The CDR3 contains 14 residues. V lost 4 bases to trimming and J lost 1 base, with 10 bases between them. CDR3 sequence reads: CSVARTRNTGELFF. CDR3 bases: TGCAGCGTTGCTCGCACTAGGAACACCGGGGAGCTGTTTTTT.

The chain recombines TRBV28 with TRBJ1-5; 7 nucleotides agree with TRBD1. J was trimmed by 2 bases and V by 11 bases; bases with no gene match: 9. The CDR3 totals 14 residues. Germline values: CDR1 MDHEN, CDR2 SYDVKM. CDR3 in DNA: TGTGCCGGGAGAACAGGGGTTGGCAATCAGCCCCAGCATTTT. It yields the protein CAGRTGVGNQPQHF. Based on the CDR3 plus reference TRBV28 and TRBJ1-5, the full variable domain is DVKVTQSSRYLVKRTGEKVFLECVQDMDHENMFWYRQDPGLGLRLIYFSYDVKMKEKGDIPEGYSVSREKKERFSLILESASTNQTSMYLCAGRTGVGNQPQHFGDGTRLSIL.

This clone was seen more than once but under ten times. CDR3 protein: CASRNEGLVTEAFF. CDR3 nucleotides: TGTGCCAGCAGAAACGAGGGTTTGGTCACTGAAGCTTTCTTT. The chain recombines TRBV6-6 with TRBJ1-1; D not resolved. Between the trimmed V and J ends, which lost 6 bases and 4 bases, there was a span of 15 bases. CDR3 size: 14 residues. CDR1 MNHNY and CDR2 SVGAGI come from the germline V gene (reference sequence).

The V call is TRBV28, the J call TRBJ2-3; the match to TRBD2 covers 8 bases. The CDR3 contains 18 residues. Germline V gene lookup returns CDR1 MDHEN and CDR2 SYDVKM. Trimming removed 2 bases from V and 1 base from J; junction bases left unmatched: 11. The CDR3 bases are TGTGCCAGCAGTTTACTGCCCCGGGGGGGCTGGGGCACAGATACGCAGTATTTT. Amino acids: CASSLLPRGGWGTDTQYF.

The chain links TRBV6-6 to TRBJ1-5; the match to TRBD1 covers 9 bases. CDR1 and CDR2 from the germline V gene are MNHNY and SVGAGI (reference sequence). CDR3 length: 15 amino acids. V gave up 6 bases and J gave up 7 bases; unmatched junction bases: 10. The CDR3 spells CASRPGDREGQPQHF. The CDR3 DNA follows: TGTGCCAGCAGACCCGGGGACAGGGAGGGGCAGCCCCAGCATTTT.

This sequence joins TRBV5-1 and TRBJ2-5, with 8 bases identical to TRBD1. The V gene's germline CDR1 is SGHRS and CDR2 YFSETQ. CDR3 size: 14 residues. V shed 4 bases, J shed 5 bases, and the junction held 7 bases outside the gene matches. The DNA of the CDR3 is TGCGCCAGCAGCCAGACAGGGGTGTATGAGACCCAGTACTTC. Translating gives CASSQTGVYETQYF.

This clone was recorded once. The genes are TRBV5-1 and TRBJ2-3; 7 bases agree with TRBD1. With 8 bases clipped from V and 0 bases from J, the junction kept 3 bases outside the gene matches. CDR1 is SGHRS and CDR2 is YFSETQ in the germline V gene. The CDR3 has 13 residues. The CDR3 DNA sequence: TGCGCCAGTGGGACAGCTAGCACAGATACGCAGTATTTT. This codes for CASGTASTDTQYF.

This clone was counted only a few times. The genes are TRBV2 and TRBJ1-6, with TRBD1 identical over 12 bases. V shed 6 bases, J shed 10 bases, and the junction held 7 bases outside the gene matches. CDR1 SNHLY and CDR2 FYNNEI come from the germline V gene. The CDR3 totals 15 residues. The CDR3 DNA reads as TGTGCCAGCAGCTGGGACAGGGGGCAAGGATCACCCCTCCACTTT. Its translation is CASSWDRGQGSPLHF.

The chain carries TRBV7-3 and TRBJ2-3; tentatively, D is TRBD2 (6 bases). Looked up from germline, CDR1 is SGHTA and CDR2 is FQGTGA. The V gene lost 1 base and the J gene lost 4 bases, with 9 bases spanning the gap. The CDR3 totals 14 residues. The CDR3 region has the DNA TGTGCCAGCAGCTTAATCGGGGGACCAGATACGCAGTATTTT. Protein product: CASSLIGGPDTQYF.

The rearrangement links TRBV28 to TRBJ1-1; no clear D. This CDR3 is 13 amino acids long. The germline gives CDR1 MDHEN, CDR2 SYDVKM. Trimming shortened V by 2 bases and J by 1 base, and 5 bases separated the two germline ends. The CDR3 reads CASSLIRNTEAFF. The CDR3 nucleotides read TGTGCCAGCAGTTTAATCCGGAACACTGAAGCTTTCTTT.

The chain combines TRBV5-4 with TRBJ2-7, with 13 bases aligning to TRBD2. The CDR3 is 16 residues long. With V trimmed by 3 bases and J by 4 bases, 7 bases remained unmatched. Per the germline V gene, CDR1 is SGHNT and CDR2 is YYREEE (reference sequence). In DNA, the CDR3 is TGTGCCAGCAGCTCGAATGGACTAGCGGGGGCTTACGAGCAGTACTTC. Its protein is CASSSNGLAGAYEQYF.

The rearrangement joins TRBV7-3 to TRBJ2-5, with TRBD2 matching 13 bases. The V and J ends lost 5 bases and 7 bases, in that order; junction bases with no gene match: 7. The CDR3 is made up of 15 amino acids. Germline CDR1 and CDR2: SGHTA and FQGTGA. CDR3 loop: CASSPSWTSGGTQYF. Here the CDR3 DNA reads TGTGCCAGCAGCCCGTCCTGGACTAGCGGGGGGACCCAGTACTTC.

This rearrangement joins TRBV6-5 to TRBJ2-6; no clear D. Germline CDR1 MNHEY, CDR2 SVGAGI. The V end was cut by 5 bases, the J end by 7 bases, with 12 bases between. The CDR3 spans 14 residues. The CDR3 bases are TGTGCCAGCAGTACTGATCGGGTCGCCAACGTCCTGACTTTC. Encoded protein: CASSTDRVANVLTF.

The chain uses TRBV4-2 and TRBJ1-6; TRBD1 might be the D (6 bases). The CDR3 totals 15 residues. In germline, CDR1 is LGHNA, CDR2 YNFKEQ. Trimming shortened V by 2 bases and J by 7 bases, and 12 bases separated the two germline ends. CDR3 nucleotides: TGTGCCAGCAGCCAACGCGGACAGCAGAATTCACCCCTCCACTTT. Encoded protein: CASSQRGQQNSPLHF.

The genes are TRBV7-2 and TRBJ2-7, with D possibly being TRBD1 (5 bases). The CDR3 consists of 13 residues. Between the trimmed V and J ends, which lost 2 bases and 2 bases, there was a span of 7 bases. The V gene's germline CDR1 is SGHTA and CDR2 FQGNSA. CDR3 sequence reads: CASSLPGPYEQYF. The CDR3 coding sequence is TGTGCCAGCAGCTTACCAGGGCCCTACGAGCAGTACTTC. Together with reference TRBV7-2 and TRBJ2-7, the CDR3 gives the full variable domain: GAGVSQSPSNKVTEKGKDVELRCDPISGHTALYWYRQSLGQGLEFLIYFQGNSAPDKSGLPSDRFSAERTGGSVSTLTIQRTQQEDSAVYLCASSLPGPYEQYFGPGTRLTVT.